This T cell receptor beta chain comes out of a study of naive and memory T cell subsets. This clonotype was seen a handful of times. The V end lost 3 bases, the J end lost 7 bases, and 6 bases lay between the germline ends. The CDR3 sequence is 11 residues long. Germline V gene sequence: CDR1 KGHDR, CDR2 SFDVKD. Two oligonucleotides, mixed equimolar, formed the beta constant-region primer covering TRBC1 and TRBC2. Four rounds of PCR amplified the ligated cDNA using nested alpha and beta constant-region primers plus SP2. MiXCR, applied by TCRdb to the UMI-ligation and nested PCR reads, yields one record per CDR3 protein. This repertoire shows tens of thousands of distinct CDR3 sequences, approximately 10% found once; its top ten account for about 20%.

The genes are TRBV24-1 and TRBJ2-7, with D unresolved. Sequenced input: central memory CD8+ T cells from blood. This sequence was found in a human donor in good health. In DNA form, the CDR3 reads TGTGCCACCAGTGATGGTGTGGAGCAGTACTTC. This gives the protein CATSDGVEQYF.